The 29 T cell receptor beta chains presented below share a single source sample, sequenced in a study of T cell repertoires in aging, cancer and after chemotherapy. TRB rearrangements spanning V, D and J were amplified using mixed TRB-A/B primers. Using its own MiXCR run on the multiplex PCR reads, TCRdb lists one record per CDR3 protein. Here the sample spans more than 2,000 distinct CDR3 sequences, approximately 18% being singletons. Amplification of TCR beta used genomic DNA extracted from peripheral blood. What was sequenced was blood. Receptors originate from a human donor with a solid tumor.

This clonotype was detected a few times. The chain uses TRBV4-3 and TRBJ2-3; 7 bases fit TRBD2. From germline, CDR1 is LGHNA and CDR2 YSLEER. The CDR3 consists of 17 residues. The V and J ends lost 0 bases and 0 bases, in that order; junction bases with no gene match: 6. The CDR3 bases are TGCGCCAGCAGCCAAGATGGAGCGGGGTCTAGCACAGATACGCAGTATTTT. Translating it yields CASSQDGAGSSTDTQYF.

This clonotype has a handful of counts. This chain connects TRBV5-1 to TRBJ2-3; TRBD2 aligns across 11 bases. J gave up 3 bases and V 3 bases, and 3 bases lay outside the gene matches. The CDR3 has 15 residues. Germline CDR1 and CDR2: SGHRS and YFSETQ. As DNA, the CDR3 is TGCGCCAGCAGCTCTAGCGGGAGGAGTACAGATACGCAGTATTTT. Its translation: CASSSSGRSTDTQYF.

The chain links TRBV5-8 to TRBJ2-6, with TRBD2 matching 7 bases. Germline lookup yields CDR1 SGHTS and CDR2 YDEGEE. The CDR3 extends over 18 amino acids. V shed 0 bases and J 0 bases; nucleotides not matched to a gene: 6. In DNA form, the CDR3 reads TGTGCCAGCAGCTTGGATAGCGGGTCCCCCTCTGGGGCCAACGTCCTGACTTTC. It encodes CASSLDSGSPSGANVLTF. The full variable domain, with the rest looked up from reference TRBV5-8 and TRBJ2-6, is EAGVTQSPTHLIKTRGQQATLRCSPISGHTSVYWYQQALGLGLQFLLWYDEGEERNRGNFPPRFSGRQFPNYSSELNVNALELEDSALYLCASSLDSGSPSGANVLTFGAGSRLTVL.

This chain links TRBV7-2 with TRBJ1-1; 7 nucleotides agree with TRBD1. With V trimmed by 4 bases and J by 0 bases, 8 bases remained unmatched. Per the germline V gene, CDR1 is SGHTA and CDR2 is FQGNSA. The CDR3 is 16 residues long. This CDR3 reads CASSWASGTVNTEAFF. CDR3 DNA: TGTGCCAGCAGCTGGGCCTCCGGGACAGTGAACACTGAAGCTTTCTTT.

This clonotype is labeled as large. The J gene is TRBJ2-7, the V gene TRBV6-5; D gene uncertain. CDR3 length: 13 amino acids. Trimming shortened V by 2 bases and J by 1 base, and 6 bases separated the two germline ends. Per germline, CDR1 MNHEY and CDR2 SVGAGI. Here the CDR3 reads CASSYRDSYEQYF. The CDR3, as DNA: TGTGCCAGCAGTTACAGAGATTCCTACGAGCAGTACTTC.

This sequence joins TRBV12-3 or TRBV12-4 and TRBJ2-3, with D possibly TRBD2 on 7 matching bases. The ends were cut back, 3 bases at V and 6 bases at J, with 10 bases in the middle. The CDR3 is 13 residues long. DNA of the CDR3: TGTGCCAGCAGTTTGGGGGGGCGGGATACGCAGTATTTT. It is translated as CASSLGGRDTQYF.

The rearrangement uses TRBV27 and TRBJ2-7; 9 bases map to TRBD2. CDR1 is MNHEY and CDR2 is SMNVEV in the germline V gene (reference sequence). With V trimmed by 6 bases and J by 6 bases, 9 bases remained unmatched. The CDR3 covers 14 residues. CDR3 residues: CASRSTSGLREQYF. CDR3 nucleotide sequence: TGTGCCAGCAGGTCGACTAGCGGACTACGCGAGCAGTACTTC.

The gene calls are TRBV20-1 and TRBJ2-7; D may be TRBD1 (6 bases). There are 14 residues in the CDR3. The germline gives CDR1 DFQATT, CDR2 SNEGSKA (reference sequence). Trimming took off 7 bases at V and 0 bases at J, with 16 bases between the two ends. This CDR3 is CSGARDTSSYEQYF. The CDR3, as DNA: TGCAGTGGCGCCCGGGACACATCCTCCTACGAGCAGTACTTC.

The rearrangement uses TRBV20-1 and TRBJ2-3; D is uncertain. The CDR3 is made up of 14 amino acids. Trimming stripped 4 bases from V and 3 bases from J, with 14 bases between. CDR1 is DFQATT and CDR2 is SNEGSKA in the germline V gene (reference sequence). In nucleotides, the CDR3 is TGCAGTGCTATAGGCCCGCCCTTTACAGATACGCAGTATTTT. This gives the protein CSAIGPPFTDTQYF.

The CDR3 reads CASSPGQAGETQYF. The CDR3 DNA sequence: TGTGCCAGCAGCCCCGGACAGGCCGGGGAGACCCAGTACTTC. The J gene is TRBJ2-5, the V gene TRBV7-8, with 7 bases matching TRBD1. There are 14 residues in the CDR3. V shed 5 bases, J shed 5 bases, and the junction held 8 bases outside the gene matches. The V gene's germline CDR1 is SGHVS and CDR2 FQNEAQ.

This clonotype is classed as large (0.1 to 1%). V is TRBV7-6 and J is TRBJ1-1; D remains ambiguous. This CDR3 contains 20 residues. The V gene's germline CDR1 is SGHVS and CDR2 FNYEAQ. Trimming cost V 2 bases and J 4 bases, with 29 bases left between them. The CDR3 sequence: CASSLRSRWAPTPVGTEAFF. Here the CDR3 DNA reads TGTGCCAGCAGCTTAAGGTCGAGGTGGGCACCTACCCCGGTAGGCACTGAAGCTTTCTTT.

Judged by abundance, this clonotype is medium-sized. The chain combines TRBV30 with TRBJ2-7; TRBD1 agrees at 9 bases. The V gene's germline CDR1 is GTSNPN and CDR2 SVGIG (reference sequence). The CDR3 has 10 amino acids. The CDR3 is CAVGGTGKYF. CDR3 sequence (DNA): TGTGCTGTGGGAGGGACAGGGAAGTACTTC.

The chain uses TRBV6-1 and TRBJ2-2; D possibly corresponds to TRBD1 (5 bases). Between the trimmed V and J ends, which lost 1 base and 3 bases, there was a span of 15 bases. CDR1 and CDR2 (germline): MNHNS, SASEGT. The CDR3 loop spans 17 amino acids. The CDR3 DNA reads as TGTGCCAGCAGTGAAGTTAAGTGGCAGGGCTACACCGGGGAGCTGTTTTTT. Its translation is CASSEVKWQGYTGELFF.

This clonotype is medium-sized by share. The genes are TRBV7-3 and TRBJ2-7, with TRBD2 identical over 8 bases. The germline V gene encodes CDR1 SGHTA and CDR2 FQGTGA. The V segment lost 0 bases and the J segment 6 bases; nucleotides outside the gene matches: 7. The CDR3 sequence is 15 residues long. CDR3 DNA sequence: TGTGCCAGCAGCTTAACGGGACTAGTAGCGAGCGAGCAGTACTTC. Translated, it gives CASSLTGLVASEQYF.

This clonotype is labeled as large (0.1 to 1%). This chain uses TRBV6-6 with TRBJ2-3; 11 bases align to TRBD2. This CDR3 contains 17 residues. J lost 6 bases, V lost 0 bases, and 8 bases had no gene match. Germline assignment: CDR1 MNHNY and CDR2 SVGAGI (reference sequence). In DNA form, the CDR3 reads TGTGCCAGCAGTTACTCGTCAAGACTAGCGGGGATTGATACGCAGTATTTT. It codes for CASSYSSRLAGIDTQYF.

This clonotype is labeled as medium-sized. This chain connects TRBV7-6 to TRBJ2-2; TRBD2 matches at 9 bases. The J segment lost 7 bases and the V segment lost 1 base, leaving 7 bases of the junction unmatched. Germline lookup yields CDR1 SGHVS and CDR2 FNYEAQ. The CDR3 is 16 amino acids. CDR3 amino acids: CASSLVAGVLVGELFF. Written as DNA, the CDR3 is TGTGCCAGCAGCTTAGTAGCGGGAGTACTTGTCGGGGAGCTGTTTTTT.

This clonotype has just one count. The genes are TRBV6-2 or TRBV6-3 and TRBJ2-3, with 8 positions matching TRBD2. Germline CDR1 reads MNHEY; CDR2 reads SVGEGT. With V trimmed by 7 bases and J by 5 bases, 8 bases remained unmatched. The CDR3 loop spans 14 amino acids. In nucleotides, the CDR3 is TGTGCCAGCACTTTAGCGGGGCAGATAGATACGCAGTATTTT. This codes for CASTLAGQIDTQYF.

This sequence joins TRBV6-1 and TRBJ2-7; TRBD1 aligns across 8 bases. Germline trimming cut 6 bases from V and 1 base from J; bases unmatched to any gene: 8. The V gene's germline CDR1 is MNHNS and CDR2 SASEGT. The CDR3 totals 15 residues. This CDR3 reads CASRAGGLNSYEQYF. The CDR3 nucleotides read TGTGCCAGCAGAGCAGGGGGCTTAAATTCCTACGAGCAGTACTTC.

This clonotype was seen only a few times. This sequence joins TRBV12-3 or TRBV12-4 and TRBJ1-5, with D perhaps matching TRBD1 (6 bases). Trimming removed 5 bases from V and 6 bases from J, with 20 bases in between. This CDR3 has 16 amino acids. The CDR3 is CASSPGDNTGRQPQHF. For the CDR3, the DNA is TGTGCCAGCAGTCCCGGGGACAATACAGGGCGTCAGCCCCAGCATTTT.

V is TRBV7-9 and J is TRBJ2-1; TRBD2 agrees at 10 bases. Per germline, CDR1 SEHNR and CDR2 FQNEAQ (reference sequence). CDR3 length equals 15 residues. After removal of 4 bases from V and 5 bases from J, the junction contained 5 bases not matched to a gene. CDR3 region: CASSWGLAKNNEQFF. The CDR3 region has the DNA TGTGCCAGCAGCTGGGGACTAGCGAAGAACAATGAGCAGTTCTTC.

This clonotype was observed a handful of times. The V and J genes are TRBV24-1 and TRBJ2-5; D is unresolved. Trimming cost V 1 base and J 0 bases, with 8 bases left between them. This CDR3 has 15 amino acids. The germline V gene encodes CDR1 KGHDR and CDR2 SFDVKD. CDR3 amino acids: CATSDFNLYQETQYF. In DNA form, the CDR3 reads TGTGCCACCAGTGATTTCAACTTGTACCAAGAGACCCAGTACTTC.

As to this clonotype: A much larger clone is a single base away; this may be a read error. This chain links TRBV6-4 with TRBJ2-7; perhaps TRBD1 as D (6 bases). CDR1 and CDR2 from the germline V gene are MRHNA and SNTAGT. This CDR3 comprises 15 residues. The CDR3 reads CARSAEAGASYEQYF. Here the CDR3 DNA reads TGTGCCAGAAGTGCGGAGGCAGGGGCCTCCTACGAGCAGTACTTC.

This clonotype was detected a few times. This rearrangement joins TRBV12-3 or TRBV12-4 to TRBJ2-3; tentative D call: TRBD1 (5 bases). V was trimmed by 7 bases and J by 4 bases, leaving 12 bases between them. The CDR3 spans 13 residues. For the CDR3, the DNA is TGTGCCAGCACCTCCTGGGGCGCAGATACGCAGTATTTT. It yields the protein CASTSWGADTQYF.

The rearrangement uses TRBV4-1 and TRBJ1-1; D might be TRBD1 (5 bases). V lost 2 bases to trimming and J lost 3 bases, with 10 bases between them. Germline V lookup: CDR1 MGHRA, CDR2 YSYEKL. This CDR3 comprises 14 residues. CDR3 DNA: TGCGCCAGCAGCCAATCTCGGGACGACACTGAAGCTTTCTTT. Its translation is CASSQSRDDTEAFF.

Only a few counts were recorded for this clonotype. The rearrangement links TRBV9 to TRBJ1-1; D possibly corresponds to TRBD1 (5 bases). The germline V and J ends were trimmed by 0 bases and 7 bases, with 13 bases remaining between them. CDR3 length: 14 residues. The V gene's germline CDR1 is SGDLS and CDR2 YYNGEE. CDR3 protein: CASSVDGGGDEAFF. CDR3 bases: TGTGCCAGCAGCGTAGACGGGGGAGGGGATGAAGCTTTCTTT.

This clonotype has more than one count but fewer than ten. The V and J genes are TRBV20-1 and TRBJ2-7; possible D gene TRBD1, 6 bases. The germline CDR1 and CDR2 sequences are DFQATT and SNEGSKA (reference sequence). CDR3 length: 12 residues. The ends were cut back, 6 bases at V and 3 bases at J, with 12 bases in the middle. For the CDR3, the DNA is TGCAGTGCCTGGGGGCAGGGCTACGAGCAGTACTTC. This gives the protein CSAWGQGYEQYF.

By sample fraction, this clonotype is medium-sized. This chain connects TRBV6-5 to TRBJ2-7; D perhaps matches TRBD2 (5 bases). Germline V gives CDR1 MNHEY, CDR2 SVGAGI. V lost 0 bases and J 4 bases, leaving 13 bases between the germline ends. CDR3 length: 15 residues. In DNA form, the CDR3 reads TGTGCCAGCAGTTACTCGAAGGAGGCGGGTTACGAGCAGTACTTC. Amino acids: CASSYSKEAGYEQYF.

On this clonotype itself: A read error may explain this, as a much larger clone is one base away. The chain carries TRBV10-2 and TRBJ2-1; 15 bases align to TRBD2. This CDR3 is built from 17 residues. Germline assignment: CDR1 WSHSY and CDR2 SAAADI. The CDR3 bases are TGTGTCATCAAGGGACTAGCGGGGGGTTTTCAGGGCAATGAGCAGTTCTTC. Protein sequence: CVIKGLAGGFQGNEQFF.

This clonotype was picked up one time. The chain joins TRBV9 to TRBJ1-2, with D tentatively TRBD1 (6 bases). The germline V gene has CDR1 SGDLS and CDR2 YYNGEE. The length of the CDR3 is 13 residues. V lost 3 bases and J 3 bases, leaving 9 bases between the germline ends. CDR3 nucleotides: TGTGCCAGCAGCGCTCAGGGGTACTATGGCTACACCTTC. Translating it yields CASSAQGYYGYTF. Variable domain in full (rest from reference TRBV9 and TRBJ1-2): DSGVTQTPKHLITATGQRVTLRCSPRSGDLSVYWYQQSLDQGLQFLIQYYNGEERAKGNILERFSAQQFPDLHSELNLSSLELGDSALYFCASSAQGYYGYTFGSGTRLTVV.